Listed here are 22 T cell receptor beta chains from one sample, sequenced in a study of blood T cell repertoires in COVID-19. The data were produced by immunoSEQ multiplex PCR, yet TCRdb's version contains in-frame clones alone and is incomplete. The sample contains just over 250,000 clones, roughly 80% of which appear only once. The specimen sequenced was PBMCs or T cells enriched from blood (not recorded which). The source is a young man with acute COVID-19.

The chain joins TRBV12-5 to TRBJ2-2; the match to TRBD1 covers 10 bases. The CDR3 length is 18 residues. Germline-derived CDR1 and CDR2 are LGHNT and FRNRAP. Germline trimming cut 5 bases from V and 4 bases from J; bases unmatched to any gene: 13. CDR3 sequence reads: CASGTPNRDRGPTGELFF. For the CDR3, the DNA is TGTGCTAGTGGTACCCCGAACCGGGACAGGGGTCCCACCGGGGAGCTGTTTTTT.

This chain joins TRBV5-4 and TRBJ1-1, with 7 bases that match TRBD1. The CDR3 spans 15 residues. Germline CDR1 is SGHNT and CDR2 is YYREEE (reference sequence). Germline trimming cut 4 bases from V and 1 base from J; bases unmatched to any gene: 7. This CDR3 is CASSLPTGKNTEAFF. CDR3 DNA sequence: TGTGCCAGCAGCCTACCGACAGGGAAGAACACTGAAGCTTTCTTT.

The J gene is TRBJ2-5, the V gene TRBV9, with TRBD1 identical over 7 bases. The CDR3 runs to 14 residues. J lost 3 bases, V lost 3 bases, and 5 bases had no gene match. Germline V lookup: CDR1 SGDLS, CDR2 YYNGEE. The CDR3 DNA follows: TGTGCCAGCAGCGACACCGGGACAGAAGAGACCCAGTACTTC. It translates to CASSDTGTEETQYF.

The rearrangement uses TRBV28 and TRBJ1-2, with 11 bases lining up with TRBD1. The trim removed 6 bases at V and 5 bases at J, leaving 5 bases unmatched. CDR1 and CDR2 from the germline V gene are MDHEN and SYDVKM. The CDR3 is 14 residues long. CDR3 DNA sequence: TGTGCCAGCAGCCGGACAGGGGGCGGGTATGGCTACACCTTC. It codes for CASSRTGGGYGYTF.

The CDR3 here is CASSKGQGVQPQHF. The CDR3 DNA reads as TGCGCCAGCAGCAAGGGACAGGGGGTCCAGCCCCAGCATTTT. This chain links TRBV5-1 with TRBJ1-5, with TRBD1 matching 11 bases. Per the germline V gene, CDR1 is SGHRS and CDR2 is YFSETQ. V lost 4 bases and J lost 7; bases outside the gene matches: 4. The CDR3 covers 14 residues.

CDR3 coding DNA: TGTGCCAGCAGCTTAGATTGGGGCCTGGTATACGAGCAGTACGTC. Its translation: CASSLDWGLVYEQYV. The rearrangement links TRBV7-9 to TRBJ2-7, with D tentatively TRBD1 (5 bases). With 1 base removed from V and 4 bases from J, the gap between germline ends came to 14 bases. There are 15 residues in the CDR3. The germline CDR1 and CDR2 sequences are SEHNR and FQNEAQ (reference sequence).

This chain connects TRBV7-2 to TRBJ1-5; D remains ambiguous. The CDR3 has 13 amino acids. Trimming took 6 bases from V and 0 from J, leaving 6 bases between them. Germline CDR1 SGHTA, CDR2 FQGNSA. The CDR3 spells CASSPYSNQPQHF. The DNA of the CDR3 is TGTGCCAGCAGTCCTTATAGCAATCAGCCCCAGCATTTT.

This clone was picked up one time. The gene calls are TRBV15 and TRBJ1-3, with D possibly TRBD1 on 6 matching bases. CDR3 length equals 14 residues. V was clipped by 6 bases and J by 2 bases, with 11 bases between them. Per the germline V gene, CDR1 is LNHNV and CDR2 is YYDKDF (reference sequence). CDR3 coding DNA: TGTGCCACCAGTACAGGGTTCGCTGGAAACACCATATATTTT. Translating gives CATSTGFAGNTIYF.

This chain connects TRBV7-2 to TRBJ2-1; D unclear. The CDR3 has 14 residues. The germline gives CDR1 SGHTA, CDR2 FQGNSA. V was clipped by 1 base and J by 6 bases, with 10 bases between them. For the CDR3, the DNA is TGTGCCAGCAGCTTAGGAGCCCGTCCCAATGAGCAGTTCTTC. This codes for CASSLGARPNEQFF.

This clone has only one observation. The CDR3 DNA reads as TGTGCCAGCAGGCTCCGGAGTTTCAACACTGAAGCTTTCTTT. It specifies CASRLRSFNTEAFF. The chain joins TRBV13 to TRBJ1-1; D not resolved. Germline CDR1 reads PRHDT; CDR2 reads FYEKMQ (reference sequence). The CDR3 is 14 amino acids. V dropped 6 bases and J dropped 2 bases, with 13 bases sitting between them.

CDR3 amino acids: CASSGTSGGRQYTQYF. The DNA of the CDR3 is TGTGCCAGCAGCGGGACTAGCGGGGGAAGACAATATACGCAGTATTTT. This sequence joins TRBV9 and TRBJ2-3; 13 positions match TRBD2. V lost 3 bases to trimming and J lost 7 bases; unmatched junction nucleotides: 8. Germline V lookup: CDR1 SGDLS, CDR2 YYNGEE. The CDR3 runs 16 residues.

This chain connects TRBV28 to TRBJ1-4; D is possibly TRBD1 (5 bases). The CDR3 runs 14 residues. Germline CDR1 MDHEN, CDR2 SYDVKM. V lost 6 bases, J lost 8 bases, and 16 bases lay in between. The CDR3 region has the DNA TGTGCCAGCAGCCCGCCGCAGGCAGGGGAAAAACTGTTTTTT. It specifies CASSPPQAGEKLFF.

In regard to this clone: At one end the junction does not follow the germline gene, possibly because of a read error. The chain carries TRBV5-1 and TRBJ2-5; TRBD2 matches 13 bases. CDR1 and CDR2 from the germline V gene are SGHRS and YFSETQ. The CDR3 is 18 residues long. The CDR3 coding sequence is TGTGCCAGCAGCTTGGCTGGACTAGCGGGAGTTGGCGGGGAGACCCAGTACTTC. Amino acid sequence: CASSLAGLAGVGGETQYF.

J is TRBJ2-3 and V is TRBV24-1; the match to TRBD2 covers 9 bases. Germline V gene data show CDR1 as KGHDR and CDR2 as SFDVKD. Losses at the gene ends were 3 bases for V and 5 bases for J; bases not matched to a gene: 5. The CDR3 totals 15 residues. The CDR3 sequence: CATSDGGGALDTQYF. The CDR3 DNA sequence: TGTGCCACCAGTGATGGCGGGGGGGCCTTAGATACGCAGTATTTT.

CDR3 nucleotide sequence: TGTGCCAGTAGTACTAGCGGAGGGGCCGGGACCCAGTACTTC. This sequence encodes CASSTSGGAGTQYF. J is TRBJ2-5 and V is TRBV19, with TRBD2 identical over 7 bases. Trimming cost V 4 bases and J 7 bases; bases outside gene matches: 9. The CDR3 sequence is 14 residues long. Germline CDR1 LNHDA, CDR2 SQIVND (reference sequence).

CDR3 protein: CASSRTGNPSGNTIYF. The CDR3 bases are TGTGCCAGCAGCCGGACAGGAAATCCCTCTGGAAACACCATATATTTT. The V call is TRBV5-8, the J call TRBJ1-3; the match to TRBD1 covers 7 bases. CDR1 and CDR2 from the germline V gene are SGHTS and YDEGEE. There are 16 residues in the CDR3. With V trimmed by 4 bases and J by 0 bases, 7 bases remained unmatched.

The chain carries TRBV19 and TRBJ2-3, with 16 bases identical to TRBD2. Germline V lookup: CDR1 LNHDA, CDR2 SQIVND (reference sequence). The CDR3 consists of 16 residues. Trimming cost V 6 bases and J 7 bases; bases outside gene matches: 7. The CDR3: CASSPGLAGGPNTQYF. In DNA form, the CDR3 reads TGTGCCAGTAGCCCGGGACTAGCGGGAGGGCCAAATACGCAGTATTTT.

In regard to this clone: One end of the junction does not line up with germline, which may come from a read error. The rearrangement links TRBV5-1 to TRBJ1-2, with D possibly TRBD1 on 6 matching bases. CDR3 length equals 13 residues. Germline V CDR1 and CDR2: SGHRS, YFSETQ. The CDR3 reads CASSLSGEDGYTF. The CDR3 DNA sequence: TGTGCCAGCAGCCTATCAGGGGAAGATGGCTACACCTTC. Based on the CDR3 plus reference TRBV5-1 and TRBJ1-2, the full variable domain is KAGVTQTPRYLIKTRGQQVTLSCSPISGHRSVSWYQQTPGQGLQFLFEYFSETQRNKGNFPGRFSGRQFSNSRSEMNVSTLELGDSALYLCASSLSGEDGYTFGSGTRLTVV.

The chain combines TRBV5-8 with TRBJ2-7; 11 bases map to TRBD1. The CDR3 runs to 15 residues. The V gene end was trimmed by 4 bases and the J gene end by 5 bases; junction bases not matched to a gene: 8. Looked up from germline, CDR1 is SGHTS and CDR2 is YDEGEE. Here the CDR3 DNA reads TGTGCCAGCAGCCCGGACAGGGGGCTGAGGAACGAGCAGTACGTC. It translates to CASSPDRGLRNEQYV.

The V gene is TRBV5-6, the J gene TRBJ1-3; 7 nucleotides match TRBD1. Germline V CDR1 and CDR2: SGHDT, YYEEEE. V lost 2 bases, J lost 4 bases, and 3 bases stayed unmatched. The length of the CDR3 is 14 residues. CDR3 DNA sequence: TGTGCCAGCAGCTTAAGGGGGCCGGGAAACACCATATATTTT. Translated, it gives CASSLRGPGNTIYF.

This chain joins TRBV9 and TRBJ2-1; TRBD1 agrees at 7 bases. Per germline, CDR1 SGDLS and CDR2 YYNGEE. The ends lost 1 base at V and 6 bases at J; junction bases unmatched: 4. The CDR3 sequence is 14 residues long. The DNA for the CDR3 is TGTGCCAGCAGCGTAACAGGGGTCGGCAATGAGCAGTTCTTC. Translation: CASSVTGVGNEQFF.

To note about this clone: The germline gene is not matched at one end of the junction; a read error may be the cause. The rearrangement joins TRBV5-1 to TRBJ1-1; TRBD1 matches 8 bases. CDR1 is SGHRS, CDR2 YFSETQ, per germline. This CDR3 has 14 residues. The chain's CDR3 is CASRPQGANTEAFF. Written as DNA, the CDR3 is TGTGCCAGCAGACCTCAGGGGGCGAACACTGAAGCTTTCTTT.